A selection of T cell receptor beta chains follows, all from one sample in a study of identical twins. TCRdb reprocessed the 5' RACE reads via MiXCR and lists one record per CDR3 protein. The table shows 350,000 to 450,000 distinct CDR3 sequences, with roughly 20% occurring only once. Sequences were obtained from naive T cells sorted from blood. Every receptor here comes from a man aged 50 to 60 in good health. Each CDR3 is given with its conserved first and last residue. A D gene is named only where the DNA matches it firmly. Only part of the rows carry a size: once, few, many, or a class if the clone is expanded.

TRBJ2-1 | many | 17 | TRBV10-3 | TRBD2 | CAISESGTSGRLDEQFF | TGTGCCATCAGTGAGTCCGGGACTAGCGGGAGGTTGGATGAGCAGTTCTTC
TRBJ1-1 | many | 12 | TRBV20-1 | . | CSARGVYAKAFF | TGCAGTGCTAGAGGAGTCTATGCAAAAGCTTTCTTT
TRBJ2-2 | few | 18 | TRBV24-1 | TRBD2 | CATSGTSGRPANTGELFF | TGTGCCACCAGTGGGACTAGCGGGAGGCCTGCGAACACCGGGGAGCTGTTTTTT
TRBJ1-1 | few | 15 | TRBV6-2/TRBV6-3 | . | CASSYGGSQNTEAFF | TGTGCCAGCAGTTACGGTGGTTCCCAGAACACTGAAGCTTTCTTT
TRBJ1-6 | . | 15 | TRBV3-1 | TRBD1 | CASSLSGQLFSPLHF | TGTGCCAGCAGCCTGTCGGGACAGCTCTTTTCACCCCTCCACTTT
TRBJ2-1 | few | 14 | TRBV9 | . | CASSVGERGNEQFF | TGTGCCAGCAGCGTAGGGGAAAGGGGCAATGAGCAGTTCTTC
TRBJ2-3 | few | 16 | TRBV7-8 | . | CASSLDQTTYTDTQYF | TGTGCCAGCAGCTTAGATCAGACTACTTACACAGATACGCAGTATTTT
TRBJ2-7 | . | 15 | TRBV9 | TRBD2 | CASSLLAGAPYEQYF | TGTGCCAGCAGCTTACTAGCGGGAGCCCCCTACGAGCAGTACTTC
TRBJ2-1 | . | 14 | TRBV24-1 | . | CATRGRGPRDEQFF | TGTGCCACCAGGGGAAGGGGCCCCAGGGATGAGCAGTTCTTC
TRBJ1-6 | . | 16 | TRBV7-9 | TRBD1 | CASSEHRGPTNSPLHF | TGTGCCAGCAGCGAGCACAGGGGCCCTACTAATTCACCCCTCCACTTT
TRBJ2-7 | . | 16 | TRBV20-1 | . | CSARDFRDLRSYEQYF | TGCAGTGCTAGAGATTTCCGGGACCTCCGCTCCTACGAGCAGTACTTC
TRBJ2-7 | few | 20 | TRBV11-2 | . | CASSLNSPPTWGGLNYEQYF | TGTGCCAGCAGCTTAAATTCTCCGCCCACTTGGGGGGGGCTGAATTACGAGCAGTACTTC
TRBJ2-5 | many | 13 | TRBV7-7 | . | CASSHRGPETQYF | TGTGCCAGCAGCCATCGGGGGCCGGAGACCCAGTACTTC
TRBJ2-3 | . | 15 | TRBV7-2 | TRBD2 | CASSPAGLASDTQYF | TGTGCCAGCAGCCCTGCGGGACTAGCTTCGGATACGCAGTATTTT
TRBJ1-2 | many | 15 | TRBV6-2/TRBV6-3 | . | CASSYSTGAFYGYTF | TGTGCCAGCAGTTACTCGACAGGCGCTTTCTATGGCTACACCTTC
TRBJ1-1 | many | 18 | TRBV6-5 | . | CASSYGDPPGLKNTEAFF | TGTGCCAGCAGTTATGGCGATCCTCCGGGACTCAAGAACACTGAAGCTTTCTTT
TRBJ2-7 | medium-sized | 15 | TRBV28 | . | CASSLRGGGSYEQYF | TGTGCCAGCAGTTTAAGGGGGGGCGGTTCCTACGAGCAGTACTTC
TRBJ2-1 | . | 14 | TRBV28 | . | CASSLPGGVYEQFF | TGTGCCAGCAGTTTACCAGGGGGGGTTTATGAGCAGTTCTTC
TRBJ2-1 | few | 16 | TRBV20-1 | . | CSARSPQAATYNEQFF | TGCAGTGCTAGGTCCCCTCAAGCGGCTACCTACAATGAGCAGTTCTTC
TRBJ2-7 | few | 15 | TRBV4-3 | TRBD2 | CASSQTSGASYEQYF | TGCGCCAGCAGTCAGACTAGCGGGGCCTCCTACGAGCAGTACTTC
TRBJ2-5 | few | 18 | TRBV4-2 | TRBD2 | CASSRFSGLAGARETQYF | TGTGCCAGCAGCCGCTTCTCGGGACTAGCGGGAGCGCGAGAGACCCAGTACTTC
TRBJ1-2 | few | 14 | TRBV7-9 | TRBD1 | CASSVQGVRYGYTF | TGTGCCAGCAGCGTTCAGGGGGTTCGGTATGGCTACACCTTC